This TCR beta chain was recorded in a study of CD8+ T cells in alopecia areata. As to this clone: Its antigen is unidentified.

Noted treatment: oral pan-JAK inhibitor, 5-10 mg twice daily. RNA extraction was followed by reverse transcription into cDNA, which acted as the sequencing template. This table comes from immunoSEQ multiplex PCR, and its TCRdb copy is limited to in-frame clones, with some not included. The repertoire has 200,000 or so clones, approximately 38% of them found once; the top ten carry roughly 0.45%. The germline CDR1 and CDR2 sequences are SNHLY and FYNNEI. The CDR3 is 14 amino acids. Trimming cost V 1 base and J 9 bases; bases outside gene matches: 2. Study-level results: Having just one nonresponder leaves the connection between baseline CD8+ expansion and response unresolved. Scalp samples also yield sequences of resident alphabeta T cells from normal skin.

V and J are TRBV2 and TRBJ1-6; the match to TRBD1 covers 8 bases. The receptor was isolated from a human donor with alopecia areata. The material sequenced was CD4+ T cells sorted from blood, taken around week 34, from a patient treated with tofacitinib. CDR3 loop: CASSEGTGSSPLHF. For the CDR3, the DNA is TGTGCCAGCAGTGAAGGGACAGGGTCTTCACCCCTCCACTTT.